There are many counts of the clone carrying this TCR beta chain. Antigen specificity is unknown. This sample is drawn from a study of T cells in Graves' hyperthyroidism and ophthalmopathy. The study's findings and limits: Researchers found most expanded thyroid clonotypes above 0.001 in blood as well.

No progression to ophthalmopathy during 18 months of follow-up defined stable disease. Amplification of TCR beta CDR3 regions was performed using RNA transcripts as template. HTBI primers were employed in a first-round RT-PCR of the TCR CDR3. A single record per CDR3 protein comes from TCRdb applying MiXCR to the multiplex PCR reads. The sample contains about 690,000 distinct CDR3 sequences, roughly 17% of which appear only once. This TCR was recovered from a man aged 50 to 59 with Graves' hyperthyroidism. The sequenced sample was blood.

CDR3 sequence (DNA): TGTGCCAGCAGCCAAGATAATCAGCCCCAGCATTTT. Translated: CASSQDNQPQHF. The chain employs TRBV3-1 and TRBJ1-5; D gene unclear. The CDR3 has 12 amino acids. Germline values: CDR1 LGHDT, CDR2 YNNKEL (reference sequence). Trimming took off 0 bases at V and 4 bases at J, with 1 base between the two ends. Using reference TRBV3-1 and TRBJ1-5 for the parts outside the CDR3, the full variable domain is DTAVSQTPKYLVTQMGNDKSIKCEQNLGHDTMYWYKQDSKKFLKIMFSYNNKELIINETVPNRFSPKSPDKAHLNLHINSLELGDSAVYFCASSQDNQPQHFGDGTRLSIL.